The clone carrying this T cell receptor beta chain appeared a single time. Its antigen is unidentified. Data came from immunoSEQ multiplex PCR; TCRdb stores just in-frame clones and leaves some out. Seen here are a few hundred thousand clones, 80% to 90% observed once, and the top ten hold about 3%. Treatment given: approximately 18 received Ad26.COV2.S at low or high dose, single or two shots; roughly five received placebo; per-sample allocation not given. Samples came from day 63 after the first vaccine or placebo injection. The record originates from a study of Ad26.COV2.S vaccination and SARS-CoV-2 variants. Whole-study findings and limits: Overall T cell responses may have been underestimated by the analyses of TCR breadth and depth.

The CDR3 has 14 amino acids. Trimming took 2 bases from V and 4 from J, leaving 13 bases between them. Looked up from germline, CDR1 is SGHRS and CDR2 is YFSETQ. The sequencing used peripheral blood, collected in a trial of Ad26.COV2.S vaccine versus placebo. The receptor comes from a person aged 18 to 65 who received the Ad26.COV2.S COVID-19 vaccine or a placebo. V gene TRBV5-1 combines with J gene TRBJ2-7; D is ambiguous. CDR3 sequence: CASSFYEGYYEQYF. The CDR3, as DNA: TGCGCCAGCAGCTTTTACGAAGGGTATTACGAGCAGTACTTC. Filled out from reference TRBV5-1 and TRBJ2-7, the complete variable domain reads KAGVTQTPRYLIKTRGQQVTLSCSPISGHRSVSWYQQTPGQGLQFLFEYFSETQRNKGNFPGRFSGRQFSNSRSEMNVSTLELGDSALYLCASSFYEGYYEQYFGPGTRLTVT.